This TCR beta chain was recorded in a study of blood T cells in healthy people across ages. The V and J ends lost 2 bases and 8 bases respectively, with 10 bases between them. This CDR3 is built from 11 residues. CDR1 is SQVTM and CDR2 is ANQGSEA in the germline V gene. The authors ran a second PCR of roughly 6 to 12 cycles using a sample-barcoded 5' primer and a J-beta primer mix. A single record per CDR3 protein comes from TCRdb applying MiXCR to the 5' RACE reads. Of around 800,000 distinct CDR3 sequences listed, about 47% are singletons. The TCR comes from a man older than 75 in good health. Sequencing was done on a sample of blood. This chain uses TRBV29-1 with TRBJ2-7; D is perhaps TRBD2 (6 bases). CDR3 in amino acids: CSVETGSKQYF. The CDR3 nucleotides are TGCAGCGTTGAAACCGGGAGCAAGCAGTACTTC.